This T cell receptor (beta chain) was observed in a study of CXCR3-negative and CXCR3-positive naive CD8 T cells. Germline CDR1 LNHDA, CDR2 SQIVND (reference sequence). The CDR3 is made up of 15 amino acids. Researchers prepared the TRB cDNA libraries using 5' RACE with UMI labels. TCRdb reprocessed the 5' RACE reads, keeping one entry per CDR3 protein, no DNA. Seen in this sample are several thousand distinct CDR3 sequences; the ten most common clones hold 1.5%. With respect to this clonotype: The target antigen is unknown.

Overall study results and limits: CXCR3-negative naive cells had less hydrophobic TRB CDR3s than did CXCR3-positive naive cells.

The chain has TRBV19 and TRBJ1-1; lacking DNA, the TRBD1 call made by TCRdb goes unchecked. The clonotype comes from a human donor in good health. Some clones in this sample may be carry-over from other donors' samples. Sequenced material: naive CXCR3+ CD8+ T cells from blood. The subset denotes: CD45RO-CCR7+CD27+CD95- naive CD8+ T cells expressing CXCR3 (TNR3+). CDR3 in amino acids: CASSISGHPNTEAFF.